This entry concerns a single T cell receptor (beta chain). The data were produced by immunoSEQ multiplex PCR, yet TCRdb's version contains in-frame clones alone and is incomplete. The data hold over 200,000 clones, with 80% observed a single time. This sample was taken from a study of blood T cell repertoires in COVID-19. J lost 5 bases, V lost 2 bases, and 8 bases had no gene match. Germline V CDR1 and CDR2: SGHTA, FQGNSA. The CDR3 loop spans 16 amino acids. The clonotype comes from a human donor in a cohort sampled during active COVID-19. This sequence joins TRBV7-2 and TRBJ2-5; 10 nucleotides line up with TRBD2. Specimen: peripheral blood. The DNA of the CDR3 is TGTGCCAGCAGCTTAACATCTAGCGGGAGTAGGGAGACCCAGTACTTC. Its protein is CASSLTSSGSRETQYF.